This T cell receptor beta chain was found in a study of T cell responses to AZD1222 COVID-19 vaccine (dated by TCRdb to the early 2020s). Context from the whole study: AZD1222 recipients whose second dose came at about 4 weeks and those whose second dose came at about 12 weeks were combined into one group, since spike-specific TCR depth and breadth did not differ between the two schedules. TCR sequencing was performed for roughly 240 trial participants, of whom 200 to 210 were given two doses of AZD1222 and about 25 were given two doses of MenACWY control vaccine. Trial participants were enrolled by age into 18-55, 56-69 and 70-plus year subgroups, with roughly 160, 29 and 62 TCR-sequenced participants respectively. Here is what the overall study found, with its caveats: The 56-69-year group was small, and its depth increase did not reach significance, likely because of low power. No day 14 peak-response samples were available, so repertoires were characterized only after the peak T cell response. Epitopes outside the regions mutated in the B.1.351 and B.1.1.7 variants were reportedly recognized by nearly half of the unique spike-specific TCRs. After two AZD1222 doses, spike-specific TCR breadth and depth were significantly higher than at day 0 and than in MenACWY recipients. Conclusions about previously exposed vaccinees were limited because only a handful of AZD1222 recipients were SARS-CoV-2 seropositive at baseline. The whole spike protein was spanned by vaccine-associated CD4 TCRs, and dominant responses were seen in regions 160-218 and 743-854. Most participants were white British and females outnumbered males, and the authors suggested that clonal diversity may have been underestimated.

Only a few counts were recorded for this clone. No antigen is known for it. There are no base qualities to consult, and no much larger clone falls within one base. Unmatched junction bases come to 6, with V trimmed by 5 bases and J by 5 bases. Including the terminal cysteine and phenylalanine, the CDR3 comprises 15 residues. Only the CDR3 DNA is retained, 45 bases long and in frame from the first base. CDR1 and CDR2, looked up from the germline V gene, are MGHRA and YSYEKL. The sample's time point label is to be understood as: baseline before first vaccination. Vaccinee samples came from UK trials COV001 and COV002, including a single-blind randomized controlled phase 2/3 trial of AZD1222 (ChAdOx1 nCoV-19) in healthy adults. Trial participant PBMC samples were collected at day 0 and day 28 after the second dose for TCRbeta chain sequencing. The CDR3 regions of human TCRbeta chains were analyzed by immunosequencing. The study's own analysis went as follows. TCRs in the repertoires were matched against a reference library of SARS-CoV-2-specific TCRs that had been generated with the MIRA antigen-specificity platform. Breadth meant the fraction of unique TCRs that were SARS-CoV-2-associated, whereas depth meant the fraction of total T cells that were SARS-CoV-2-associated. Using the MIRA data, each spike-specific TCR was mapped to the spike region that the TCR reacts to and placed in a CD4 or CD8 class. Log10-transformed breadth and depth values were compared by one-way ANOVA with Sidak's multiple comparisons tests. The immuneACCESS repertoire file appears here via TCRdb, limited to in-frame rearrangements. These files lack a portion of the clones; in checked studies, under half of the deficit traces to unresolved V genes, and the cause of the others is not known. That table supplies the V and J calls and clone size; D and trimming were determined from the DNA. The sample has 95,000 to 150,000 clones on record, about 87% of them singletons. Of the sample, about 5% falls within the top ten clones.

The material was peripheral blood, obtained on day 0 of AZD1222 vaccination. This receptor chain uses TRBV4-1 and TRBJ1-4; TRBD1 fits 9 bases in the junction. The clonotype comes from an adult in good health. The base sequence is TGCGCCAGCAGCGCTTCCGGGACAGGGAATGAAAAACTGTTTTTT. Its protein is CASSASGTGNEKLFF.